Given below is one T cell receptor (beta chain) in context. Its antigen is currently unknown. The data are from a study of OX40 agonist ivuxolimab in advanced cancers. Trimming took 4 bases from V and 5 from J; bases not matched to a gene: 7. The CDR3 totals 14 residues. Germline V CDR1 and CDR2: SGHDT, YYEEEE. Study-wide results and limits: Among the nonresponders, some also had low normalized T-cell clonal expansion. Among the lowest peripheral clonal expansion occurred in 0.1-3.0 mg/kg partial responders. CD8+ T cells (on average) carried more expanded clones than CD4+ T cells.

Assay used: immunoSEQ multiplex PCR; TCRdb lists only in-frame clones, some missing. The sample shows fewer than 70,000 clones, around 86% of them seen only once. The chain has TRBV5-6 and TRBJ1-2, with TRBD1 identical over 8 bases. Sequencing was performed on CD4+ or CD8+ T cells sorted from blood, taken in a trial of the OX40 agonist ivuxolimab. The sequence came from an adult with an advanced solid tumor such as melanoma, head and neck, liver or kidney cancer. The chain's CDR3 is CASSHLTGDYGYTF. The CDR3 bases are TGTGCCAGCAGCCATTTGACAGGGGATTATGGCTACACCTTC.